Listed here are 9 T cell receptor beta chains from one sample, sequenced in a study of metastatic and nonmetastatic thyroid tumors. Every patient was untreated before thyroid surgery. TCRdb re-called clones via MiXCR from the PCR reads. The data show around 45,000 clones, roughly 4% seen once. Sequenced material: blood. The receptors were sampled from a female donor with papillary thyroid cancer or a benign thyroid nodule (not recorded which). Some clones in this sample may be carry-over from other donors' samples.

This clone was recorded at least ten times. The rearrangement uses TRBV3-1 and TRBJ2-7, with a tentative D call TRBD1 (5 bases). With 6 bases removed from V and 0 bases from J, the gap between germline ends came to 12 bases. CDR1 LGHDT and CDR2 YNNKEL come from the germline V gene (reference sequence). This CDR3 is built from 14 residues. The CDR3 DNA sequence: TGTGCCAGCAGTCTCGGACACCGCTCCTACGAGCAGTACTTC. Protein: CASSLGHRSYEQYF.

This clone was recorded many times. The CDR3 sequence: CASRDRVNEQYF. The CDR3 DNA reads TGTGCCAGCCGGGACAGGGTCAACGAGCAGTACTTC. The chain combines TRBV6-1 with TRBJ2-7, with 9 bases matching TRBD1. From germline, CDR1 is MNHNS and CDR2 SASEGT. Trimming removed 8 bases from V and 5 bases from J; junction bases left unmatched: 4. The CDR3 is made up of 12 amino acids.

This clone was picked up many times. This sequence joins TRBV19 and TRBJ1-5; unclear D gene. CDR1 LNHDA and CDR2 SQIVND come from the germline V gene (reference sequence). This CDR3 spans 12 amino acids. Trimming removed 5 bases at V and 4 bases at J, with 6 bases between. This CDR3 is CASSPRNQPQHF. Written as DNA, the CDR3 is TGTGCCAGTAGTCCCAGGAATCAGCCCCAGCATTTT.

There are a few counts of this clone. The identical CDR3 is also encoded by other nucleotide sequences in the sample. V is TRBV3-1 and J is TRBJ2-3, with 7 bases aligning to TRBD2. After removal of 3 bases from V and 5 bases from J, the junction contained 17 bases not matched to a gene. Germline CDR1 LGHDT, CDR2 YNNKEL (reference sequence). The CDR3 runs to 18 residues. CDR3 region: CASSHPSGKGSSRDTQYF. In DNA, the CDR3 is TGTGCCAGCAGCCACCCTAGCGGAAAGGGCTCCAGTAGAGATACGCAGTATTTT.

Ten or more counts support this clone. A read error may account for a junction end that differs from germline. The rearrangement links TRBV29-1 to TRBJ2-1; D not resolved. Per the germline V gene, CDR1 is SQVTM and CDR2 is ANQGSEA. The CDR3 runs 10 residues. This CDR3 reads CSVSSNEQFF. CDR3 in DNA: TGCAGCGTTTCCTCCAATGAGCAGTTCTTC.

This clone was seen at least ten times. The chain uses TRBV6-1 and TRBJ2-1; D remains ambiguous. The germline V gene has CDR1 MNHNS and CDR2 SASEGT. V was shortened by 5 bases and J by 5 bases, with 10 bases between the two germline ends. The CDR3 runs 13 residues. CDR3 sequence: CASSPGPHNEQFF. The CDR3 DNA follows: TGTGCCAGCAGTCCCGGGCCTCACAATGAGCAGTTCTTC.

This clone was found many times. This chain uses TRBV20-1 with TRBJ2-7, with D possibly being TRBD1 or TRBD2 (5 bases each). The CDR3 has 16 amino acids. V was cut by 6 bases and J by 0 bases, with 21 bases left in between. Germline values: CDR1 DFQATT, CDR2 SNEGSKA (reference sequence). The CDR3 here is CSAGMYSGQSSYEQYF. The CDR3, as DNA: TGCAGTGCGGGGATGTATTCGGGGCAAAGCTCCTACGAGCAGTACTTC.

In this sample, this clone turned up a few times. A read error may produce the germline difference seen at one junction end. The sample contains more than one DNA sequence encoding this CDR3. V usage is TRBV6-1 and J usage is TRBJ2-2, with D perhaps being TRBD1 or TRBD2 (5 bases each). The germline V gene has CDR1 MNHNS and CDR2 SASEGT. The CDR3 runs to 12 residues. CDR3 in amino acids: CASSEGRGELFF. DNA of the CDR3: TGTGCCAGTAGTGAGGGGAGAGGGGAGCTTTTTTTT.

This clone showed up many times. This sequence joins TRBV3-1 and TRBJ2-1; 9 nucleotides line up with TRBD2. The V and J ends lost 4 bases and 3 bases, in that order; junction bases with no gene match: 4. The CDR3 covers 15 residues. Germline CDR1 and CDR2: LGHDT and YNNKEL (reference sequence). The CDR3 nucleotides read TGTGCCAGCAGCCCCGGGACTAGCTTCTACAATGAGCAGTTCTTC. Translating it yields CASSPGTSFYNEQFF.